A single sample is the source of the 10 T cell receptor beta chains below, sequenced in a study of memory CD4+ T cells and cytomegalovirus serostatus. The sort gate was single viable CD3+CD4+CD8-CD45RO+ cells for memory CD4+ T cells. This table comes from immunoSEQ multiplex PCR, and its TCRdb copy is limited to in-frame clones, with some not included. Of 75,000 to 95,000 clones listed, more than 70% are singletons. The source material was memory CD4+ T cells from blood. These TCRs come from an adult in good health and CMV-seronegative.

The chain joins TRBV4-2 to TRBJ2-1, with a tentative D call TRBD2 (7 bases). The CDR3 is 15 amino acids. Trimming took off 1 base at V and 7 bases at J, with 14 bases between the two ends. Germline V gene lookup returns CDR1 LGHNA and CDR2 YNFKEQ. The CDR3 is CASSQAWGGRNEQFF. For the CDR3, the DNA is TGTGCCAGCAGCCAAGCCTGGGGGGGCCGGAATGAGCAGTTCTTC.

This clone has a handful of counts. The V and J genes are TRBV7-9 and TRBJ1-1; TRBD1 is a possible D gene (6 bases). Between the trimmed V and J ends, which lost 4 bases and 3 bases, there was a span of 12 bases. This CDR3 comprises 14 residues. CDR1 is SEHNR, CDR2 FQNEAQ, per germline (reference sequence). In DNA form, the CDR3 reads TGTGCCAGCAGCTCACAGGGACTCCACACTGAAGCTTTCTTT. Amino acids: CASSSQGLHTEAFF.

The chain recombines TRBV28 with TRBJ1-6; possible D gene TRBD1, 5 bases. Trimming pared 5 bases from V and 8 bases from J, leaving 13 bases between. CDR1 is MDHEN and CDR2 is SYDVKM in the germline V gene. CDR3 length: 14 amino acids. DNA for the CDR3: TGTGCCAGCAGTCTATTTGGGGGTGATTCACCCCTCCACTTT. Translating gives CASSLFGGDSPLHF.

The DNA of the CDR3 is TGTGCCAGCAGCTCCCCACAACAGGGAAATAATTCACCCCTCCACTTT. It translates to CASSSPQQGNNSPLHF. The chain carries TRBV7-2 and TRBJ1-6; a weak D match, TRBD1 (6 bases). The CDR3 totals 16 residues. The germline CDR1 and CDR2 sequences are SGHTA and FQGNSA. Trimming removed 4 bases at V and 5 bases at J, with 15 bases between.

This clone is a singleton in its sample. The rearrangement joins TRBV7-2 to TRBJ1-4; D is uncertain. Germline CDR1 SGHTA, CDR2 FQGNSA. Trimming left V 2 bases short and J 0 bases short, with 7 bases between. There are 15 residues in the CDR3. The CDR3 protein is CASSLSVATNEKLFF. The CDR3 DNA is TGTGCCAGCAGCTTATCGGTTGCAACTAATGAAAAACTGTTTTTT.

This clone was recorded a few times. V is TRBV27 and J is TRBJ1-2, with D uncertain. CDR3 length: 12 residues. CDR1 and CDR2 from the germline V gene are MNHEY and SMNVEV (reference sequence). The V end lost 5 bases, the J end lost 7 bases, and 11 bases lay between the germline ends. The CDR3 DNA follows: TGTGCCAGCAGTCCGACGGGCATTGGCTACACCTTC. This translates into CASSPTGIGYTF.

The chain employs TRBV6-6 and TRBJ2-5, with 8 positions matching TRBD2. CDR1 is MNHNY and CDR2 is SVGAGI in the germline V gene (reference sequence). CDR3 length: 14 residues. After removal of 7 bases from V and 1 base from J, the junction contained 5 bases not matched to a gene. The CDR3 DNA reads TGTGCCAGCATGTTAGCGGGGCCCCAAGAGACCCAGTACTTC. Residues: CASMLAGPQETQYF.

The V gene is TRBV29-1, the J gene TRBJ1-4; no clear D. Looked up from germline, CDR1 is SQVTM and CDR2 is ANQGSEA. This CDR3 has 10 residues. Trimming took off 4 bases at V and 7 bases at J, with 4 bases between the two ends. The CDR3 sequence is CSVGGEKLFF. The CDR3 DNA is TGCAGCGTTGGAGGTGAAAAACTGTTTTTT.

This clone has only a few counts. J is TRBJ1-2 and V is TRBV10-3, with TRBD1 matching over 9 bases. This CDR3 is built from 16 residues. Trimming cost V 3 bases and J 6 bases; bases outside gene matches: 11. CDR1 is ENHRY, CDR2 SYGVKD, per germline. The CDR3, as DNA: TGTGCCATCAGTGAAAACAACAGGGGGCCAACGGATGGCTACACCTTC. Translated, it gives CAISENNRGPTDGYTF.

This clone occurred once. V and J are TRBV2 and TRBJ2-5; D is unclear. Germline V lookup: CDR1 SNHLY, CDR2 FYNNEI. V lost 1 base, J lost 4 bases, and 7 bases lay in between. This CDR3 has 13 residues. The DNA for the CDR3 is TGTGCCAGCAGTGAAGAGGTAGGAGAGACCCAGTACTTC. Its translation: CASSEEVGETQYF.